Included here is one T cell receptor (beta chain) sequence, with context. The CDR3 covers 16 residues. Germline CDR1 reads ENHRY; CDR2 reads SYGVKD. V gave up 0 bases and J gave up 4 bases, with 13 bases separating them. This entry belongs to a study of beta chain features in type 1 diabetes. Reverse transcription of all isolated RNA meant that expressed TCRB transcripts were sequenced. For naive, central memory and regulatory T cell samples, reads averaged roughly 3.7 million. The method was immunoSEQ multiplex PCR; TCRdb's version includes in-frame clones alone and lacks a portion of them. The sample lists 300,000 to 400,000 clones; roughly 11% were seen once.

The clonotype comes from a woman in her twenties or thirties in good health. The chain employs TRBV10-3 and TRBJ1-5, with D hard to call. Sequenced sample: naive CD4+ T cells from blood. The CDR3 DNA reads TGTGCCATCAGTGAGTCGGCGGTCTCCGGAAATCAGCCCCAGCATTTT. Protein product: CAISESAVSGNQPQHF.